The next 17 T cell receptor beta chains were all read from a single sample in a study of cytomegalovirus exposure and HLA in healthy donors. The PCR contained 60 Vbeta and 13 Jbeta primers. Profiled with immunoSEQ multiplex PCR; TCRdb holds only in-frame clones, not every one. The sample yields roughly 180,000 clones, approximately 81% seen once. Input material: PBMCs. The origin of the receptors is a woman between 18 and 30 years old in good health and CMV-seropositive.

Comments on this clone: An end of the junction does not agree with germline; a read error may underlie this. V is TRBV2 and J is TRBJ2-1; the match to TRBD2 covers 9 bases. The CDR3 has 11 amino acids. CDR1 is SNHLY and CDR2 is FYNNEI in the germline V gene. The CDR3 nucleotides read TGTGCCAGCAGCGCCGGGACTAGCATGGTCTTC. Translated, it gives CASSAGTSMVF.

This clone has a handful of counts. This rearrangement joins TRBV5-6 to TRBJ2-5, with 8 nucleotides matching TRBD2. Losses at the gene ends were 2 bases for V and 2 bases for J; bases not matched to a gene: 8. CDR1 and CDR2 from the germline V gene are SGHDT and YYEEEE. This CDR3 comprises 16 residues. The chain's CDR3 is CASSFGGGLRQETQYF. In DNA, the CDR3 is TGTGCCAGCAGCTTCGGGGGGGGGCTTAGGCAAGAGACCCAGTACTTC.

The rearrangement links TRBV6-1 to TRBJ2-7; D might be TRBD1 (5 bases). CDR3 length equals 14 residues. The V gene lost 4 bases and the J gene lost 5 bases, with 15 bases spanning the gap. CDR1 and CDR2 (germline): MNHNS, SASEGT. The DNA of the CDR3 is TGTGCCAGCAGTGTGAGTCAGGGCGGCGACGAGCAGTACGTC. It yields the protein CASSVSQGGDEQYV.

The chain uses TRBV7-2 and TRBJ2-5, with a possible D match to TRBD2 (5 bases). The CDR3 loop spans 13 amino acids. Germline V gene data show CDR1 as SGHTA and CDR2 as FQGNSA. Trimming left V 3 bases short and J 4 bases short, with 9 bases between. The CDR3 here is CASSLVGGETQYF. CDR3 in DNA: TGTGCCAGCAGCTTGGTAGGAGGAGAGACCCAGTACTTC.

There are a few counts of this clone. This chain uses TRBV11-3 with TRBJ2-2; D not certain. V was trimmed by 3 bases and J by 2 bases, leaving 7 bases between them. The length of the CDR3 is 14 residues. Germline CDR1 reads SGHNT; CDR2 reads YENEEA. The CDR3 sequence is CASSLSVNTGELFF. CDR3 nucleotides: TGTGCCAGCAGCTTGTCAGTTAACACCGGGGAGCTGTTTTTT.

The chain has TRBV5-1 and TRBJ2-3; 7 bases are a match to TRBD1. V was pared by 4 bases and J by 0 bases, with 5 bases of the junction left unmatched. This CDR3 has 15 amino acids. CDR1 and CDR2 (germline): SGHRS, YFSETQ. The CDR3 region is CASSTWDRSTDTQYF. DNA of the CDR3: TGCGCCAGCAGCACCTGGGACAGAAGCACAGATACGCAGTATTTT.

This chain joins TRBV9 and TRBJ1-5; 7 bases align to TRBD1. The CDR3 length is 17 residues. Germline trimming cut 2 bases from V and 0 bases from J; bases unmatched to any gene: 8. CDR1 is SGDLS, CDR2 YYNGEE, per germline. CDR3 sequence: CASSVGTEKNSNQPQHF. The CDR3 nucleotides are TGTGCCAGCAGCGTCGGGACAGAGAAAAATAGCAATCAGCCCCAGCATTTT.

The chain combines TRBV12-2 with TRBJ2-7; the table's D call of TRBD2 was not tested on the DNA. TRBV12-2 is tagged as a pseudogene. The CDR3 totals 13 residues. CDR3 region: CASRLVALYEQYV. CDR3 bases: TGTGCAAGTCGCTTAGTAGCCTTGTACGAGCAGTACGTC.

The rearrangement links TRBV4-3 to TRBJ1-2, with TRBD1 identical over 9 bases. Losses at the gene ends were 0 bases for V and 6 bases for J; bases not matched to a gene: 8. This CDR3 has 16 residues. Germline V CDR1 and CDR2: LGHNA, YSLEER. The CDR3 nucleotides are TGCGCCAGCAGCCAAGATCTTGGGACAGGGTCGGATGGCTACACCTTC. Translating it yields CASSQDLGTGSDGYTF.

V usage is TRBV28 and J usage is TRBJ1-5; D may be TRBD1 (5 bases). The CDR3 length is 15 residues. Germline CDR1 and CDR2: MDHEN and SYDVKM. V lost 4 bases, J lost 1 base, and 11 bases lay in between. This CDR3 reads CASSWGVGSNQPQHF. The CDR3, as DNA: TGTGCCAGCAGTTGGGGGGTTGGGAGCAATCAGCCCCAGCATTTT.

The chain uses TRBV4-1 and TRBJ2-5; 8 bases are shared with TRBD1. Germline trimming cut 0 bases from V and 5 bases from J; bases unmatched to any gene: 5. This CDR3 is built from 15 residues. Germline CDR1 reads MGHRA; CDR2 reads YSYEKL. This CDR3 is CASSQDPGGLETQYF. The CDR3 region has the DNA TGCGCCAGCAGCCAAGACCCAGGGGGCCTGGAGACCCAGTACTTC.

This clone has a handful of counts. This chain uses TRBV9 with TRBJ2-5; no firm D call. This CDR3 comprises 16 residues. In germline, CDR1 is SGDLS, CDR2 YYNGEE. Trimming removed 0 bases at V and 4 bases at J, with 16 bases between. CDR3 sequence: CASSVDLTRGVETQYF. CDR3 nucleotide sequence: TGTGCCAGCAGCGTAGACTTGACCCGAGGAGTAGAGACCCAGTACTTC.

The chain couples TRBV2 to TRBJ2-5; D is unresolved. Trimming shortened V by 1 base and J by 4 bases, and 7 bases separated the two germline ends. Germline CDR1 is SNHLY and CDR2 is FYNNEI. The CDR3 consists of 13 residues. The CDR3 loop is CASSEEVRETQYF. CDR3 coding DNA: TGTGCCAGCAGTGAAGAAGTGCGAGAGACCCAGTACTTC.

This clone was detected once. Other DNA sequences in the same sample also yield this CDR3. This chain uses TRBV27 with TRBJ1-1, with 9 bases that match TRBD1. The CDR3 length is 15 residues. In germline, CDR1 is MNHEY, CDR2 SMNVEV (reference sequence). V gave up 6 bases and J gave up 4 bases; unmatched junction bases: 9. The CDR3 bases are TGTGCCAGCAGACCCCCTTTGACAGGGGGCACTGAAGCTTTCTTT. It translates to CASRPPLTGGTEAFF.

The DNA of the CDR3 is TGTGCCAGCAGGAGGGGGACAGGCCAAGAGACCCAGTACTTC. Its protein is CASRRGTGQETQYF. The rearrangement joins TRBV6-1 to TRBJ2-5, with TRBD1 matching 8 bases. Germline V CDR1 and CDR2: MNHNS, SASEGT. J was trimmed by 1 base and V by 6 bases; bases with no gene match: 4. The CDR3 contains 14 residues.

The chain recombines TRBV12-5 with TRBJ2-1; D is unresolved. The CDR3 totals 13 residues. The V and J ends lost 6 bases and 8 bases respectively, with 14 bases between them. CDR1 is LGHNT, CDR2 FRNRAP, per germline. The CDR3 region is CASGRENVDEQFF. The CDR3 coding sequence is TGTGCTAGTGGGCGAGAGAATGTCGATGAGCAGTTCTTC.

This chain uses TRBV6-5 with TRBJ2-5; possibly TRBD1 for D (6 bases). Trimming removed 5 bases from V and 14 bases from J, with 15 bases in between. The CDR3 loop spans 11 amino acids. Germline CDR1 and CDR2: MNHEY and SVGAGI. CDR3 DNA: TGTGCCAGCAGTACGGACAGTGCCCCCTACTTC. Translated, it gives CASSTDSAPYF.